This T cell receptor beta chain came from a study of blood T cell repertoires in COVID-19. About the study: Some COVID-19 samples were acute and others convalescent; all came from the United States, Italy and Spain. From T cells, B-cell-depleted T cells, or PBMCs came the material, which was cDNA or gDNA.

The CDR3 has 15 residues. Germline V gene sequence: CDR1 SNHLY, CDR2 FYNNEI. V was pared by 6 bases and J by 3 bases, with 8 bases of the junction left unmatched. In the original analysis: Scientists estimated how many nucleated cells there were by amplifying reference gene primers. Here immunoSEQ multiplex PCR was the method, and the copy in TCRdb shows in-frame clones only, minus some. V and J calls and clone size are copied from that table; D and trimming were computed from the DNA. This sample has 250,000 or so clones; 86% occur once, and the top ten carry about 3%. The V gene is TRBV2, the J gene TRBJ1-5, with 7 bases lining up with TRBD1. This receptor was obtained from a woman aged 30 to 39 with active or convalescent COVID-19. Sample: peripheral blood. The CDR3 loop is CASRVDRLLNQPQHF. The CDR3 nucleotides read TGTGCCAGCAGGGTGGACAGGCTTCTCAATCAGCCCCAGCATTTT.